This T cell receptor (beta chain) was observed in a study of beta chain features in type 1 diabetes. Across the whole study: Patients and healthy donors were similar in age, gender and cell yields.

There are a few counts of this clone. Its antigen is unidentified. cDNA synthesis used the whole RNA isolate, giving expressed TCRB sequences. Assay used: immunoSEQ multiplex PCR; TCRdb lists only in-frame clones, some missing. The sample has 250,000 to 350,000 clones; 13% to 15% are singletons. The CDR3 spans 14 residues. Germline V gene data show CDR1 as SEHNR and CDR2 as FQNEAQ (reference sequence). V was pared by 5 bases and J by 0 bases, with 10 bases between. Points from the study as a whole: All four CD4+ subsets from Type 1 diabetes patients carried moderately but significantly shorter TCRB CDR3s.

Sequencing used naive CD4+ T cells from blood. The sequence was collected from a man under 40 with type 1 diabetes. The V and J genes are TRBV7-9 and TRBJ1-1; D is uncertain. Written as DNA, the CDR3 is TGTGCCAGCAGCGAGAGGGTAGTGAACACTGAAGCTTTCTTT. This translates into CASSERVVNTEAFF.